The 20 T cell receptor beta chains presented below share a single source sample, sequenced in a study of Ad26.COV2.S vaccination and SARS-CoV-2 variants. This sample's treatment: some 19 received Ad26.COV2.S at low or high dose, single or two shots; several received placebo; per-sample allocation not given. Specimens were obtained on day 63 following the first vaccine or placebo injection. Clones were sequenced by immunoSEQ multiplex PCR, and TCRdb holds only the in-frame ones, with some missing. This table holds some 240,000 clones, around 90% found once. Sample: peripheral blood, taken in a trial of Ad26.COV2.S vaccine versus placebo. These receptors were taken from a person between 18 and 59 years old who received the Ad26.COV2.S COVID-19 vaccine or a placebo.

The V call is TRBV24-1, the J call TRBJ2-2, with TRBD1 matching over 7 bases. This CDR3 spans 16 amino acids. Unmatched junction bases numbered 7, after V lost 6 bases and J lost 1 base. Germline values: CDR1 KGHDR, CDR2 SFDVKD. CDR3 sequence reads: CATSQRGRLNTGELFF. CDR3 nucleotides: TGTGCCACCAGTCAAAGGGGGCGATTGAACACCGGGGAGCTGTTTTTT.

This clone was seen just once. The chain carries TRBV5-4 and TRBJ2-1; 16 bases agree with TRBD2. Trimming took 5 bases from V and 9 from J; bases not matched to a gene: 5. Germline V CDR1 and CDR2: SGHNT, YYREEE (reference sequence). The CDR3 length is 15 residues. CDR3 region: CASRGLAGGPGEQFF. The CDR3 nucleotides are TGTGCCAGCAGGGGACTAGCGGGAGGGCCTGGTGAGCAGTTCTTC.

This clone has only one observation. The CDR3 DNA follows: TGTGCCAGCTCATTCCCCAGGGATCCCAAAAACATTCAGTACTTC. This translates into CASSFPRDPKNIQYF. The gene calls are TRBV18 and TRBJ2-4; D might be TRBD1 (5 bases). The V gene lost 5 bases and the J gene lost 2 bases, with 13 bases spanning the gap. From germline, CDR1 is KGHSH and CDR2 LQKENI. The CDR3 consists of 15 residues. The complete variable domain, with remaining parts taken from reference TRBV18 and TRBJ2-4, reads NAGVMQNPRHLVRRRGQEARLRCSPMKGHSHVYWYRQLPEEGLKFMVYLQKENIIDESGMPKERFSAEFPKEGPSILRIQQVVRGDSAAYFCASSFPRDPKNIQYFGAGTRLSVL.

The V gene is TRBV25-1, the J gene TRBJ1-6, with D maybe TRBD1 (5 bases). The V and J ends lost 1 base and 6 bases respectively, with 16 bases between them. The CDR3 has 17 residues. Germline values: CDR1 MGHDK, CDR2 SYGVNS. CDR3 loop: CASSELSGRGFNSPLHF. CDR3 coding DNA: TGTGCCAGCAGTGAATTATCGGGACGGGGCTTTAATTCACCCCTCCACTTT.

This clone has only a few counts. J is TRBJ1-2 and V is TRBV9; D unclear. This CDR3 comprises 14 residues. Germline CDR1 reads SGDLS; CDR2 reads YYNGEE. Trimming took off 1 base at V and 4 bases at J, with 11 bases between the two ends. This CDR3 is CASSVNSPSYGYTF. CDR3 DNA sequence: TGTGCCAGCAGCGTAAATTCCCCCTCCTATGGCTACACCTTC.

In this sample, this clone turned up once. The J gene is TRBJ2-4, the V gene TRBV4-1; D is uncertain. CDR1 and CDR2 (germline): MGHRA, YSYEKL. V was pared by 0 bases and J by 0 bases, with 24 bases between. The CDR3 contains 21 residues. Written as DNA, the CDR3 is TGCGCCAGCAGCCAAGACGCCCGTGATCAGCTTATTTCCTTAGCCAAAAACATTCAGTACTTC. This translates into CASSQDARDQLISLAKNIQYF.

This chain links TRBV5-6 with TRBJ2-2; the match to TRBD2 covers 12 bases. Germline CDR1 is SGHDT and CDR2 is YYEEEE. CDR3 length: 17 amino acids. V trimming: 1 base; J trimming: 5 bases; junction bases outside the gene matches: 6. In nucleotides, the CDR3 is TGTGCCAGCAGCTTGCTAGCTGGGACTAGCGGGACCGGGGAGCTGTTTTTT. It translates to CASSLLAGTSGTGELFF.

The sample holds one count of this clone. At one boundary the junction diverges from the germline segment, which might be a read error. The chain carries TRBV5-1 and TRBJ2-2, with D unresolved. Germline loops: CDR1 SGHRS, CDR2 YFSETQ. This CDR3 contains 15 residues. The CDR3 nucleotides read TGCGCCACCAGCCGCTCAGACCCGAACACCGGGGAGCTGTTTTTT. Residues: CATSRSDPNTGELFF.

The gene calls are TRBV6-2 or TRBV6-3 and TRBJ1-5, with 7 bases lining up with TRBD1. In germline, CDR1 is MNHEY, CDR2 SVGEGT. V was clipped by 4 bases and J by 0 bases; unmatched bases: 6. There are 16 residues in the CDR3. In DNA, the CDR3 is TGTGCCAGCAGTTTTAGAACAGGGGTTAGCAATCAGCCCCAGCATTTT. Encoded protein: CASSFRTGVSNQPQHF.

The V call is TRBV9, the J call TRBJ2-2; 10 positions match TRBD2. Germline lookup yields CDR1 SGDLS and CDR2 YYNGEE. CDR3 length: 15 amino acids. V gave up 2 bases and J gave up 6 bases; unmatched junction bases: 4. The DNA for the CDR3 is TGTGCCAGCAGCGTCGGGACTAGCGATTCCGGGGAGCTGTTTTTT. Protein sequence: CASSVGTSDSGELFF.

This rearrangement joins TRBV4-1 to TRBJ2-7; D is possibly TRBD1 or TRBD2 (6 bases each). V shed 4 bases and J shed 0 bases, with 16 bases lying between them. The CDR3 has 16 residues. Germline values: CDR1 MGHRA, CDR2 YSYEKL. The CDR3 region has the DNA TGCGCCAGCAGCCCCGGCGGGACATTCAGCTCCTACGAGCAGTACGTC. Protein: CASSPGGTFSSYEQYV.

This clone has a single count. V gene TRBV7-9 combines with J gene TRBJ2-2; no firm D call. The length of the CDR3 is 12 residues. Trimming removed 8 bases at V and 7 bases at J, with 11 bases between. Germline V gene data show CDR1 as SEHNR and CDR2 as FQNEAQ (reference sequence). The CDR3 nucleotides are TGTGCCAGCGGGAAAGAGGACGGGGAGCTGTTTTTT. Amino acids: CASGKEDGELFF.

This rearrangement joins TRBV6-2 or TRBV6-3 to TRBJ2-7; TRBD2 aligns across 14 bases. J gave up 11 bases and V 6 bases, and 6 bases lay outside the gene matches. The CDR3 totals 13 residues. Germline loops: CDR1 MNHEY, CDR2 SVGEGT. The CDR3 DNA is TGTGCCAGCAGCCACCGGACTAGCGGGGGGAAGTACTTC. It yields the protein CASSHRTSGGKYF.

The V and J genes are TRBV19 and TRBJ1-4; no clear D gene. V dropped 1 base and J dropped 12 bases, with 9 bases sitting between them. This CDR3 has 12 residues. CDR1 and CDR2 (germline): LNHDA, SQIVND (reference sequence). CDR3 protein: CASSIGERELFF. The CDR3 DNA is TGTGCCAGTAGTATAGGGGAGAGGGAACTGTTTTTT.

J is TRBJ2-5 and V is TRBV4-3; D remains unclear. Germline CDR1 reads LGHNA; CDR2 reads YSLEER. The CDR3 consists of 17 residues. Trimming pared 0 bases from V and 5 bases from J, leaving 19 bases between. The CDR3 reads CASSQDRTVEPGETQYF. CDR3 sequence (DNA): TGCGCCAGCAGCCAAGATCGGACCGTGGAACCCGGGGAGACCCAGTACTTC.

The chain recombines TRBV9 with TRBJ1-2; a weak D match, TRBD1 (6 bases). Germline V gene data show CDR1 as SGDLS and CDR2 as YYNGEE. With 0 bases removed from V and 5 bases from J, the gap between germline ends came to 17 bases. The CDR3 totals 16 residues. Written as DNA, the CDR3 is TGTGCCAGCAGCGTAGCGGCACAGGGCTCCAGGTATGGCTACACCTTC. This codes for CASSVAAQGSRYGYTF. The entire variable domain, with the rest obtained from reference TRBV9 and TRBJ1-2, is as follows: DSGVTQTPKHLITATGQRVTLRCSPRSGDLSVYWYQQSLDQGLQFLIQYYNGEERAKGNILERFSAQQFPDLHSELNLSSLELGDSALYFCASSVAAQGSRYGYTFGSGTRLTVV.

In DNA form, the CDR3 reads TGTGCCAGCAGTTTATGGTCCACTAGCGGGGGTAGCACAGATACGCAGTATTTT. This codes for CASSLWSTSGGSTDTQYF. The rearrangement joins TRBV28 to TRBJ2-3; 11 bases line up with TRBD2. CDR1 and CDR2 (germline): MDHEN, SYDVKM. The CDR3 spans 18 residues. After removal of 0 bases from V and 0 bases from J, the junction contained 5 bases not matched to a gene.

V is TRBV3-1 (or the pseudogene TRBV3-2) and J is TRBJ2-2; D unresolved. Trimming cost V 1 base and J 3 bases, with 3 bases left between them. The CDR3 length is 13 residues. Germline V gene data show CDR1 as LGHDT and CDR2 as YNNKEL (reference sequence). CDR3 loop: CASSQGDTGELFF. CDR3 DNA sequence: TGTGCCAGCAGCCAAGGGGACACCGGGGAGCTGTTTTTT.

This chain links TRBV7-2 with TRBJ2-1; 12 nucleotides align to TRBD2. After removal of 2 bases from V and 4 bases from J, the junction contained 3 bases not matched to a gene. Germline CDR1 is SGHTA and CDR2 is FQGNSA. The CDR3 spans 16 residues. CDR3 loop: CASSLSSGGAYNEQFF. In DNA form, the CDR3 reads TGTGCCAGCAGCTTATCTAGCGGGGGGGCTTACAATGAGCAGTTCTTC.

J is TRBJ1-1 and V is TRBV19; D may be TRBD1 (5 bases). The V end was cut by 1 base, the J end by 1 base, with 10 bases between. The V gene's germline CDR1 is LNHDA and CDR2 SQIVND (reference sequence). The CDR3 contains 15 residues. CDR3 DNA sequence: TGTGCCAGTAGTATAGGGAGGGGTCCGAACACTGAAGCTTTCTTT. It encodes CASSIGRGPNTEAFF.